Presented here are 18 T cell receptor beta chains from one specimen sequenced in a study of cytomegalovirus exposure and HLA in healthy donors. 60 Vbeta and 13 Jbeta primers were used in PCR. Some clones are missing from TCRdb's copy, which holds only in-frame ones; the method was immunoSEQ multiplex PCR. The sample yields 150,000 or so clones, 75% to 90% seen once. The sequencing sample was made of PBMCs. The receptors come from a woman between 50 and 59 years old in good health and CMV-seropositive.

V is TRBV5-1 and J is TRBJ2-1; 13 bases agree with TRBD2. V lost 4 bases to trimming and J lost 5 bases; unmatched junction nucleotides: 12. Germline assignment: CDR1 SGHRS and CDR2 YFSETQ. There are 18 residues in the CDR3. CDR3 nucleotides: TGCGCCAGCAGCCCCGGACTAGCGGGAGCCACGAGGAACAATGAGCAGTTCTTC. Translated, it gives CASSPGLAGATRNNEQFF.

This chain joins TRBV9 and TRBJ1-4, with 7 bases lining up with TRBD1. The CDR3 is 16 amino acids. The V gene's germline CDR1 is SGDLS and CDR2 YYNGEE. With 4 bases clipped from V and 2 bases from J, the junction kept 8 bases outside the gene matches. The CDR3 spells CASSPGQLLTNEKLFF. The CDR3 DNA reads TGTGCCAGCAGCCCGGGACAGCTCCTGACTAATGAAAAACTGTTTTTT.

About this clone itself: A read error may produce the germline difference seen at one junction end. The rearrangement joins TRBV7-7 to TRBJ1-2; 12 nucleotides agree with TRBD1. The germline gives CDR1 SSHAT, CDR2 FNYEAQ (reference sequence). CDR3 length: 18 residues. The CDR3 sequence is CASSLRLSPGTGGGGYTF. CDR3 nucleotides: TGTGCTAGCAGCTTGCGTCTTTCGCCCGGGACAGGGGGCGGTGGCTACACCTTC.

A single count supports this clone. V is TRBV18 and J is TRBJ1-1; weak D call: TRBD1 (5 bases). Germline V gene lookup returns CDR1 KGHSH and CDR2 LQKENI. V was shortened by 7 bases and J by 1 base, with 10 bases between the two germline ends. The CDR3 has 13 residues. DNA of the CDR3: TGTGCCAGCTACCTGACAGCGAACACTGAAGCTTTCTTT. It yields the protein CASYLTANTEAFF.

The chain couples TRBV2 to TRBJ2-2, with a possible D match to TRBD2 (6 bases). Germline CDR1 SNHLY, CDR2 FYNNEI. This CDR3 region has 16 residues. The V gene lost 6 bases and the J gene lost 7 bases, with 21 bases spanning the gap. The CDR3 nucleotides read TGTGCCAGCAGGGGGGGATCTAATCTGTCCCTCGGGGAGCTGTTTTTT. Protein: CASRGGSNLSLGELFF.

This CDR3 is CASSPFYPTGLHAGELFF. As DNA, the CDR3 is TGTGCCAGCAGTCCCTTTTACCCTACAGGGTTGCACGCCGGGGAGCTGTTTTTT. The chain has TRBV4-2 and TRBJ2-2; possibly TRBD1 for D (6 bases). Germline lookup yields CDR1 LGHNA and CDR2 YNFKEQ. The CDR3 loop spans 18 amino acids. Trimming removed 6 bases from V and 6 bases from J, with 26 bases in between.

In regard to this clone: This CDR3 is missing its conserved last phenylalanine or tryptophan, likely due to a read error. The chain couples TRBV7-2 to TRBJ2-7; D is uncertain. This CDR3 has 14 amino acids. Germline CDR1 and CDR2: SGHTA and FQGNSA. V dropped 1 base and J dropped 9 bases, with 16 bases sitting between them. The CDR3 DNA sequence: TGTGCCAGCAGCTTAGAAATATTAATTGGCGGGCAGTACCTC. Translation gives CASSLEILIGGQYL.

The chain carries TRBV13 and TRBJ1-2, with D unresolved. CDR3 size: 16 residues. The germline CDR1 and CDR2 sequences are PRHDT and FYEKMQ (reference sequence). Trimming took off 0 bases at V and 1 base at J, with 12 bases between the two ends. CDR3 in amino acids: CASSLGPRGINYGYTF. DNA of the CDR3: TGTGCCAGCAGCTTAGGCCCCCGCGGCATTAACTATGGCTACACCTTC.

The rearrangement links TRBV6-5 to TRBJ1-1; 11 nucleotides agree with TRBD1. Germline V gene sequence: CDR1 MNHEY, CDR2 SVGAGI. The CDR3 has 14 residues. V was clipped by 4 bases and J by 6 bases; unmatched bases: 4. CDR3 protein: CASSSGTGGSEAFF. The CDR3 nucleotides read TGTGCCAGCAGTTCCGGGACAGGGGGGTCTGAAGCTTTCTTT.

V and J are TRBV10-1 and TRBJ2-7; 9 bases are a match to TRBD2. V was pared by 4 bases and J by 3 bases, with 10 bases of the junction left unmatched. The germline V gene has CDR1 WNHNN and CDR2 SYGVQD (reference sequence). The CDR3 consists of 16 residues. For the CDR3, the DNA is TGCGCCAGCAGTGTTTCCCTCATAGCGGGGGTCTACGAGCAGTACTTC. It encodes CASSVSLIAGVYEQYF.

This clone was picked up a small number of times. The CDR3 sequence is CASSDLDTYGYTF. The DNA for the CDR3 is TGTGCCAGTAGTGATTTGGACACCTATGGCTACACCTTC. The rearrangement links TRBV19 to TRBJ1-2, with a weak D call TRBD1 (5 bases). V was trimmed by 5 bases and J by 4 bases, leaving 11 bases between them. The CDR3 length is 13 residues. The germline V gene has CDR1 LNHDA and CDR2 SQIVND (reference sequence).

The rearrangement joins TRBV2 to TRBJ1-4; no reliable D call. This CDR3 is built from 16 residues. The V gene's germline CDR1 is SNHLY and CDR2 FYNNEI. The V end lost 1 base, the J end lost 0 bases, and 9 bases lay between the germline ends. The CDR3 sequence is CASSEVQIATNEKLFF. CDR3 sequence (DNA): TGTGCCAGCAGTGAAGTACAAATTGCAACTAATGAAAAACTGTTTTTT.

The V and J genes are TRBV4-2 and TRBJ1-6; 7 bases match TRBD1. J lost 9 bases, V lost 1 base, and 15 bases had no gene match. Germline-derived CDR1 and CDR2 are LGHNA and YNFKEQ. The CDR3 loop spans 18 amino acids. The CDR3 sequence is CASSQGTARTGGISPLHF. CDR3 nucleotides: TGTGCCAGCAGCCAAGGGACCGCGCGGACAGGAGGGATTTCACCCCTCCACTTT.

The chain has TRBV6-5 and TRBJ2-7; 10 bases fit TRBD1. Germline loops: CDR1 MNHEY, CDR2 SVGAGI. V was pared by 4 bases and J by 1 base, with 7 bases of the junction left unmatched. This CDR3 contains 16 residues. The CDR3 DNA follows: TGTGCCAGCAGTTTTGATCCGGGACAGGGGTCCTACGAGCAGTACTTC. Its translation: CASSFDPGQGSYEQYF.

J is TRBJ2-5 and V is TRBV4-2; TRBD2 agrees at 12 bases. Per germline, CDR1 LGHNA and CDR2 YNFKEQ. The CDR3 has 18 amino acids. V dropped 1 base and J dropped 5; count of bases not matched to a gene: 11. As DNA, the CDR3 is TGTGCCAGCAGCCAAGCACTAGCGGGGGGAGGGTCGGGGGAGACCCAGTACTTC. Residues: CASSQALAGGGSGETQYF.

The J gene is TRBJ1-2, the V gene TRBV5-4; TRBD1 agrees at 9 bases. J gave up 7 bases and V 3 bases, and 4 bases lay outside the gene matches. This CDR3 spans 13 amino acids. CDR1 is SGHNT, CDR2 YYREEE, per germline (reference sequence). The DNA of the CDR3 is TGTGCCAGCAGCTCCGGGACAGGGTTTGGCTACACCTTC. The encoded protein is CASSSGTGFGYTF.

The table lists this clone with a few counts. The chain carries TRBV6-4 and TRBJ2-5, with TRBD2 identical over 11 bases. The CDR3 consists of 15 residues. V was pared by 7 bases and J by 2 bases, with 6 bases of the junction left unmatched. The germline gives CDR1 MRHNA, CDR2 SNTAGT. For the CDR3, the DNA is TGTGCCAGCAAACCACTAGCGGGGGCTCAAGAGACCCAGTACTTC. This translates into CASKPLAGAQETQYF.

This sequence joins TRBV29-1 and TRBJ1-4, with 9 nucleotides matching TRBD1. The CDR3 runs 13 residues. The V gene end was trimmed by 6 bases and the J gene end by 7 bases; junction bases not matched to a gene: 6. Germline V gene data show CDR1 as SQVTM and CDR2 as ANQGSEA. CDR3 nucleotide sequence: TGCAGCGTCAACAGGGGGCAAGGTGAAAAACTGTTTTTT. Its translation: CSVNRGQGEKLFF.